The 28 T cell receptor beta chains below come from one sample, sequenced in a study of CXCR3-negative and CXCR3-positive naive CD8 T cells. Regarding the study as a whole: Naive cells that were CXCR3-positive had more hydrophobic TRB CDR3s (compared with CXCR3-negative naive cells).

The antigens these receptors bind are not known. The study made its TRB cDNA libraries by 5' RACE, adding UMI labels. TCRdb reprocessed the 5' RACE reads and keeps a single row for each CDR3 protein, giving no DNA. This sample contains about 130,000 distinct CDR3 sequences. Sequenced sample: naive CXCR3+ CD8+ T cells from blood. As to subset: CD45RO-CCR7+CD27+CD95- naive CD8+ T cells expressing CXCR3 (TNR3+). The receptors stem from a human donor in good health. Some clones in this sample may be carry-over from other donors' samples.

CDR3 residues: CASSEWTAEAFF. The gene calls are TRBV25-1 and TRBJ1-1. CDR1 is MGHDK and CDR2 is SYGVNS in the germline V gene. There are 12 residues in the CDR3.

This chain joins TRBV28 and TRBJ1-1; TCRdb's D gene call, TRBD1, goes unchecked for lack of DNA. CDR1 is MDHEN, CDR2 SYDVKM, per germline. The CDR3 length is 13 residues. CDR3 protein: CASRGRMNTEAFF.

The chain links TRBV2 to TRBJ1-2. From germline, CDR1 is SNHLY and CDR2 FYNNEI. The CDR3 length is 13 residues. CDR3 sequence: CASSDETTYGYTF.

The J gene is TRBJ2-1, the V gene TRBV29-1; TCRdb's D call of TRBD2 is untestable without DNA. Germline values: CDR1 SQVTM, CDR2 ANQGSEA. The CDR3 contains 15 residues. The CDR3 loop is CSVHTLTSNYNEQFF.

This chain joins TRBV6-1 and TRBJ1-3; TCRdb proposes TRBD1, but this gene call is untestable without DNA. The CDR3 is made up of 19 amino acids. Germline CDR1 is MNHNS and CDR2 is SASEGT. This CDR3 is CASSEAKPGELYSGNTIYF.

J is TRBJ2-7 and V is TRBV4-1; TCRdb names TRBD1, which stays unverified in the absence of DNA. There are 13 residues in the CDR3. Germline V gene sequence: CDR1 MGHRA, CDR2 YSYEKL. The CDR3 region is CASGLKGGAEQYF.

The V gene is TRBV19, the J gene TRBJ2-3; TCRdb outputs TRBD2, but without DNA this stays unchecked. The CDR3 has 13 amino acids. Germline V gene data show CDR1 as LNHDA and CDR2 as SQIVND (reference sequence). The chain's CDR3 is CASSIALADTQYF.

The chain links TRBV7-9 to TRBJ2-1; the D call from TCRdb, TRBD2, cannot be confirmed without DNA. The CDR3 spans 16 residues. Germline V lookup: CDR1 SEHNR, CDR2 FQNEAQ (reference sequence). The CDR3 loop reads CASSSPAGTSALEQFF.

The CDR3: CASSQVYTSGRSEQFF. The chain employs TRBV4-1 and TRBJ2-1; TCRdb lists TRBD2, though no DNA is available to test this call. CDR3 length equals 16 residues. The germline gives CDR1 MGHRA, CDR2 YSYEKL.

The chain links TRBV28 to TRBJ2-1. The CDR3 consists of 12 residues. CDR1 MDHEN and CDR2 SYDVKM come from the germline V gene. The CDR3 sequence is CASRRGYNEQFF.

The chain links TRBV11-2 to TRBJ2-5; checking the TCRdb D call of TRBD1 is not possible without DNA. The length of the CDR3 is 14 residues. Germline V gives CDR1 SGHAT, CDR2 FQNNGV. The CDR3 sequence: CASNPVGGLETQYF.

This chain joins TRBV6-2 or TRBV6-3 and TRBJ1-6; TCRdb calls TRBD1, which cannot be checked without DNA. Germline V lookup: CDR1 MNHEY, CDR2 SVGEGT. The CDR3 is 16 residues long. CDR3 residues: CASSPLNRGRNSPLHF.

The CDR3: CASSYQSSSYNEQFF. The chain carries TRBV6-5 and TRBJ2-1. The V gene's germline CDR1 is MNHEY and CDR2 SVGAGI. The CDR3 runs to 15 residues.

The rearrangement uses TRBV3-1 and TRBJ2-1; absent DNA, TCRdb's TRBD2 call cannot be checked. The CDR3 has 18 residues. Germline V lookup: CDR1 LGHDT, CDR2 YNNKEL (reference sequence). The CDR3 region is CASSQGLTSGRARNEQFF.

The V gene is TRBV12-3 or TRBV12-4, the J gene TRBJ1-2; there is no DNA to check the TCRdb D call of TRBD1. The CDR3 length is 13 residues. The CDR3 here is CASTLEGVYGYTF.

This sequence joins TRBV12-3 or TRBV12-4 and TRBJ2-3; TCRdb calls TRBD1, which cannot be checked without DNA. The CDR3 sequence is 17 residues long. CDR3 in amino acids: CASSLVGRGPLSETQYF.

The genes are TRBV7-2 and TRBJ2-3; TCRdb's D call, TRBD2, is unchecked because there is no DNA. The germline CDR1 and CDR2 sequences are SGHTA and FQGNSA. This CDR3 is 16 amino acids long. CDR3 residues: CASSLGLLAVTDTQYF.

The gene calls are TRBV9 and TRBJ1-1. CDR1 is SGDLS, CDR2 YYNGEE, per germline. The CDR3 contains 14 residues. CDR3 amino acids: CASSVASVNTEAFF. Based on the CDR3 plus reference TRBV9 and TRBJ1-1, the full variable domain is DSGVTQTPKHLITATGQRVTLRCSPRSGDLSVYWYQQSLDQGLQFLIQYYNGEERAKGNILERFSAQQFPDLHSELNLSSLELGDSALYFCASSVASVNTEAFFGQGTRLTVV.

The rearrangement uses TRBV6-2 or TRBV6-3 and TRBJ2-1. Per the germline V gene, CDR1 is MNHEY and CDR2 is SVGEGT. The CDR3 runs 14 residues. CDR3 sequence reads: CASSTVSSYNEQFF.

V and J are TRBV4-3 and TRBJ2-7. The V gene's germline CDR1 is LGHNA and CDR2 YSLEER. The CDR3 length is 15 residues. CDR3 amino acids: CASSQEASSSYEQYF.

The chain is built from TRBV12-3 or TRBV12-4 and TRBJ2-7; TCRdb indicates TRBD1, and absent DNA this call remains unverified. This CDR3 is built from 12 residues. This CDR3 reads CASSPNRHEQYF.

The chain joins TRBV29-1 to TRBJ1-4; the TCRdb D gene call, TRBD1, has no DNA to confirm it. Per germline, CDR1 SQVTM and CDR2 ANQGSEA. This CDR3 has 11 residues. CDR3 residues: CSARDNEKLFF.

The V and J genes are TRBV11-2 and TRBJ2-2. Germline V gives CDR1 SGHAT, CDR2 FQNNGV. The CDR3 runs 15 residues. The CDR3 loop reads CASSLWERDTGELFF.

The chain links TRBV2 to TRBJ1-4. CDR3 length equals 14 residues. Germline assignment: CDR1 SNHLY and CDR2 FYNNEI. The CDR3 spells CASSGNATNEKLFF.

This chain connects TRBV12-3 or TRBV12-4 to TRBJ1-1. The CDR3 consists of 12 residues. The CDR3: CASSYSSVEAFF.

The chain joins TRBV15 to TRBJ1-1; without DNA, the TCRdb call of TRBD1 cannot be checked. The CDR3 sequence is 13 residues long. Germline V gene data show CDR1 as LNHNV and CDR2 as YYDKDF (reference sequence). The CDR3 reads CATGRGGNTEAFF.

The gene calls are TRBV9 and TRBJ1-1; the D gene TCRdb calls, TRBD1, cannot be checked with no DNA. The CDR3 runs to 15 residues. CDR1 SGDLS and CDR2 YYNGEE come from the germline V gene. The CDR3 loop reads CASSVDGGGAGEAFF.

The chain has TRBV4-3 and TRBJ1-2. Germline lookup yields CDR1 LGHNA and CDR2 YSLEER. The CDR3 spans 14 residues. This CDR3 reads CASSQGGGVYGYTF.